The 5 T cell receptor beta chains below all came from one sample that was sequenced in a study of T cells in narcolepsy. Sequencing was performed with immunoSEQ multiplex PCR; in TCRdb, only in-frame clones are kept and a portion is missing. The sample holds approximately 25,000 clones, around 83% seen once. The sequencing sample was made of CD45RA- memory CD4+ T cells from PBMCs. The source is a human donor with narcolepsy.

This sequence joins TRBV7-3 and TRBJ2-1; 10 bases are shared with TRBD1. CDR1 is SGHTA and CDR2 is FQGTGA in the germline V gene. This CDR3 is built from 13 residues. With V trimmed by 5 bases and J by 6 bases, 1 base remained unmatched. The CDR3 DNA reads TGTGCCAGCAGCCGGACAGGGGGCAATGAGCAGTTCTTC. Encoded protein: CASSRTGGNEQFF.

This clone appeared a single time. The gene calls are TRBV5-8 and TRBJ2-1; TRBD2 aligns across 10 bases. This CDR3 has 15 amino acids. From germline, CDR1 is SGHTS and CDR2 YDEGEE. Germline trimming cut 5 bases from V and 2 bases from J; bases unmatched to any gene: 4. This chain's CDR3 is CASRLAGGPYNEQFF. In DNA, the CDR3 is TGTGCCAGCAGGTTAGCGGGGGGCCCCTACAATGAGCAGTTCTTC.

The chain joins TRBV30 to TRBJ1-1; 7 bases align to TRBD1. This CDR3 is 13 amino acids long. J lost 4 bases, V lost 4 bases, and 6 bases had no gene match. The germline V gene has CDR1 GTSNPN and CDR2 SVGIG (reference sequence). The CDR3 is CAWKGAYGTEAFF. Written as DNA, the CDR3 is TGTGCCTGGAAGGGGGCTTACGGCACTGAAGCTTTCTTT.

The CDR3 protein is CASKRALTYEQYF. The CDR3 DNA is TGTGCCAGCAAACGGGCCTTAACCTACGAGCAGTACTTC. The gene calls are TRBV2 and TRBJ2-5; D not certain. The end of the DNA is better explained by TRBJ2-7, so the J call may be wrong. The CDR3 length is 13 residues. From germline, CDR1 is SNHLY and CDR2 FYNNEI.

This chain joins TRBV12-5 and TRBJ1-1; unclear D gene. The V end lost 3 bases, the J end lost 1 base, and 9 bases lay between the germline ends. CDR1 LGHNT and CDR2 FRNRAP come from the germline V gene. The CDR3 totals 14 residues. The CDR3 reads CASGFRGENTEAFF. The CDR3 coding sequence is TGTGCTAGTGGTTTTAGAGGCGAGAACACTGAAGCTTTCTTT.